The 25 T cell receptor beta chains presented below share a single source sample, sequenced in a study of cytomegalovirus exposure and HLA in healthy donors. TCRdb's copy holds only in-frame clones and misses some; the assay was immunoSEQ multiplex PCR. The sample carries about 120,000 clones, less than 90% recorded once. The specimen sequenced was PBMCs. The receptors derive from a man between 18 and 29 years old in good health and CMV-seropositive.

The genes are TRBV5-1 and TRBJ1-6; 9 bases are a match to TRBD1. The CDR3 is 15 residues long. Looked up from germline, CDR1 is SGHRS and CDR2 is YFSETQ. V was clipped by 7 bases and J by 7 bases; unmatched bases: 9. The CDR3 protein is CASCDLGQGNSPLHF. CDR3 DNA: TGCGCCAGCTGCGATCTGGGACAGGGAAATTCACCCCTCCACTTT.

This clone came up many times. CDR3 sequence reads: CAISENRDSTYEQYF. In DNA form, the CDR3 reads TGTGCCATCAGTGAAAACCGGGACAGTACCTACGAGCAGTACTTC. The chain employs TRBV10-3 and TRBJ2-7; 7 bases line up with TRBD1. The trim removed 3 bases at V and 2 bases at J, leaving 7 bases unmatched. The CDR3 covers 15 residues. Germline CDR1 ENHRY, CDR2 SYGVKD.

V is TRBV10-3 and J is TRBJ1-1, with D possibly being TRBD1 (6 bases). CDR1 is ENHRY, CDR2 SYGVKD, per germline. The CDR3 spans 14 residues. V lost 3 bases to trimming and J lost 1 base, with 9 bases between them. Here the CDR3 reads CAISDDRTNTEAFF. Here the CDR3 DNA reads TGTGCCATCAGTGATGACAGGACGAACACTGAAGCTTTCTTT.

For this clone: Sequence at one end of the junction differs from germline and may be a read error. The sample has other DNA sequences that encode this CDR3 too. V gene TRBV9 combines with J gene TRBJ2-7; 8 bases map to TRBD2. The CDR3 totals 14 residues. Germline CDR1 SGDLS, CDR2 YYNGEE. The chain's CDR3 is CASSAIAGSYEQYF. The CDR3, as DNA: TGTGCTAGCAGCGCAATAGCGGGGTCCTACGAGCAGTACTTC. The full variable domain, in which reference TRBV9 and TRBJ2-7 provide the parts outside the CDR3, is DSGVTQTPKHLITATGQRVTLRCSPRSGDLSVYWYQQSLDQGLQFLIQYYNGEERAKGNILERFSAQQFPDLHSELNLSSLELGDSALYFCASSAIAGSYEQYFGPGTRLTVT.

The count of this clone is one. The genes are TRBV10-3 and TRBJ1-5; 7 bases agree with TRBD1. Germline CDR1 ENHRY, CDR2 SYGVKD. The length of the CDR3 is 14 residues. The trim removed 4 bases at V and 7 bases at J, leaving 7 bases unmatched. The CDR3 is CAISAQGGGQPQHF. CDR3 DNA sequence: TGTGCCATCAGTGCCCAGGGGGGTGGCCAGCCCCAGCATTTT.

The chain recombines TRBV5-1 with TRBJ1-1, with 9 nucleotides matching TRBD1. The length of the CDR3 is 14 residues. Germline lookup yields CDR1 SGHRS and CDR2 YFSETQ. V dropped 1 base and J dropped 11; count of bases not matched to a gene: 9. CDR3 coding DNA: TGCGCCAGCAGCTTGCCCGGACAGGGGTTGGGGGCTTTCTTT. As protein: CASSLPGQGLGAFF.

This rearrangement joins TRBV28 to TRBJ2-7, with 9 bases that match TRBD1. There are 16 residues in the CDR3. The trim removed 3 bases at V and 5 bases at J, leaving 11 bases unmatched. The germline V gene encodes CDR1 MDHEN and CDR2 SYDVKM. CDR3 in DNA: TGTGCCAGCAGTTTTCCTAGCACAGGGGGCGGGCACGAGCAGTACTTC. Translating it yields CASSFPSTGGGHEQYF.

The gene calls are TRBV5-6 and TRBJ2-1, with D uncertain. The CDR3 contains 12 residues. Trimming pared 4 bases from V and 10 bases from J, leaving 12 bases between. The germline V gene encodes CDR1 SGHDT and CDR2 YYEEEE. CDR3 sequence: CASSPRWQEQFF. The CDR3 nucleotides are TGTGCCAGCAGCCCTCGTTGGCAGGAGCAGTTCTTC.

CDR3 residues: CASSEIGTASYEQYF. CDR3 nucleotides: TGTGCCAGCAGTGAGATTGGGACAGCATCCTACGAGCAGTACTTC. The rearrangement joins TRBV2 to TRBJ2-7, with 7 positions matching TRBD1. The J segment lost 1 base and the V segment lost 3 bases, leaving 6 bases of the junction unmatched. The CDR3 contains 15 residues. CDR1 is SNHLY and CDR2 is FYNNEI in the germline V gene.

This clone was counted only a few times. The gene calls are TRBV21-1 and TRBJ1-2; the table's D call, TRBD1, was not checked against the DNA. TRBV21-1 is marked as a pseudogene. The CDR3 is 14 residues long. The CDR3 reads CASSNGQGAGSYTF. The DNA of the CDR3 is TGTGCCAGCAGCAACGGACAGGGGGCTGGTAGCTACACCTTC.

In its sample, this clone was seen a few times. This chain uses TRBV7-9 with TRBJ2-7, with 10 bases matching TRBD1. With V trimmed by 5 bases and J by 2 bases, 9 bases remained unmatched. Germline values: CDR1 SEHNR, CDR2 FQNEAQ (reference sequence). There are 16 residues in the CDR3. The CDR3 is CASSAPHGTGAYEQYF. In DNA form, the CDR3 reads TGTGCCAGCAGCGCACCCCATGGGACAGGGGCCTACGAGCAGTACTTC.

The gene calls are TRBV28 and TRBJ2-7; D might be TRBD1 (6 bases). Trimming removed 6 bases from V and 4 bases from J, with 19 bases in between. Germline CDR1 and CDR2: MDHEN and SYDVKM. The CDR3 sequence is 15 residues long. CDR3 sequence (DNA): TGTGCCAGCAGGGTTGCTACAGGGTGGGATTACGAGCAGTACTTC. This codes for CASRVATGWDYEQYF. Full variable domain (remainder filled in from reference TRBV28 and TRBJ2-7): DVKVTQSSRYLVKRTGEKVFLECVQDMDHENMFWYRQDPGLGLRLIYFSYDVKMKEKGDIPEGYSVSREKKERFSLILESASTNQTSMYLCASRVATGWDYEQYFGPGTRLTVT.

The chain is built from TRBV19 and TRBJ2-7; D is unresolved. Germline CDR1 and CDR2: LNHDA and SQIVND (reference sequence). V lost 3 bases to trimming and J lost 2 bases, with 11 bases between them. The CDR3 totals 14 residues. The CDR3 sequence is CASSISGATYEQYF. The CDR3 coding sequence is TGTGCCAGTAGTATCTCCGGAGCTACCTACGAGCAGTACTTC.

The rearrangement joins TRBV7-9 to TRBJ2-3, with 8 bases matching TRBD2. The CDR3 contains 16 residues. J gave up 3 bases and V 3 bases, and 8 bases lay outside the gene matches. Germline V gene sequence: CDR1 SEHNR, CDR2 FQNEAQ (reference sequence). This CDR3 is CASSFLRGGRTDTQYF. CDR3 in DNA: TGTGCCAGCAGCTTCCTCCGGGGGGGTAGAACAGATACGCAGTATTTT.

This chain uses TRBV5-4 with TRBJ2-5; TRBD2 agrees at 11 bases. The V gene end was trimmed by 4 bases and the J gene end by 5 bases; junction bases not matched to a gene: 7. The CDR3 runs to 15 residues. Germline CDR1 and CDR2: SGHNT and YYREEE (reference sequence). The CDR3 loop reads CASSQMTSGVETQYF. CDR3 DNA sequence: TGTGCCAGCAGCCAAATGACTAGCGGGGTTGAGACCCAGTACTTC.

The rearrangement links TRBV7-2 to TRBJ1-5; 10 bases align to TRBD1. V shed 3 bases, J shed 7 bases, and the junction held 6 bases outside the gene matches. CDR3 length equals 15 residues. CDR1 and CDR2 (germline): SGHTA, FQGNSA. This chain's CDR3 is CASSFSTGGGQPQHF. The CDR3 bases are TGTGCCAGCAGCTTTTCGACAGGGGGCGGACAGCCCCAGCATTTT. Looking up the rest from reference TRBV7-2 and TRBJ1-5 gives the full variable domain: GAGVSQSPSNKVTEKGKDVELRCDPISGHTALYWYRQSLGQGLEFLIYFQGNSAPDKSGLPSDRFSAERTGGSVSTLTIQRTQQEDSAVYLCASSFSTGGGQPQHFGDGTRLSIL.

The rearrangement links TRBV2 to TRBJ2-3; the D is unclear. The V gene's germline CDR1 is SNHLY and CDR2 FYNNEI. V was trimmed by 8 bases and J by 7 bases, leaving 22 bases between them. The CDR3 has 15 amino acids. In nucleotides, the CDR3 is TGTGCCAGCTCTGTGGGCTCTCCTCCGCCACATACGCAGTATTTT. It translates to CASSVGSPPPHTQYF. Supplemented by reference TRBV2 and TRBJ2-3, the full variable domain reads EPEVTQTPSHQVTQMGQEVILRCVPISNHLYFYWYRQILGQKVEFLVSFYNNEISEKSEIFDDQFSVERPDGSNFTLKIRSTKLEDSAMYFCASSVGSPPPHTQYFGPGTRLTVL.

The chain recombines TRBV27 with TRBJ2-1; possibly TRBD1 for D (5 bases). The CDR3 is made up of 15 amino acids. Trimming removed 3 bases at V and 4 bases at J, with 13 bases between. Germline lookup yields CDR1 MNHEY and CDR2 SMNVEV (reference sequence). CDR3 region: CASSLLTAFYNEQFF. CDR3 in DNA: TGTGCCAGCAGTTTGTTGACAGCCTTTTACAATGAGCAGTTCTTC.

The chain has TRBV7-9 and TRBJ1-3, with 7 bases identical to TRBD1. V was pared by 2 bases and J by 5 bases, with 18 bases of the junction left unmatched. There are 19 residues in the CDR3. Germline-derived CDR1 and CDR2 are SEHNR and FQNEAQ (reference sequence). The CDR3 region is CASSLSALKQGIGRNTIYF. In nucleotides, the CDR3 is TGTGCCAGCAGCTTATCCGCCCTAAAACAGGGGATCGGTCGAAACACCATATATTTT. Looking up the rest from reference TRBV7-9 and TRBJ1-3 gives the full variable domain: DTGVSQNPRHKITKRGQNVTFRCDPISEHNRLYWYRQTLGQGPEFLTYFQNEAQLEKSRLLSDRFSAERPKGSFSTLEIQRTEQGDSAMYLCASSLSALKQGIGRNTIYFGEGSWLTVV.

V is TRBV29-1 and J is TRBJ2-1; 8 nucleotides agree with TRBD2. The germline CDR1 and CDR2 sequences are SQVTM and ANQGSEA. V was clipped by 0 bases and J by 1 base; unmatched bases: 14. The CDR3 contains 19 residues. In DNA, the CDR3 is TGCAGCGTTGAAGAGAGCGGGGGTTCTAAAAAATGGTCCTACAATGAGCAGTTCTTC. Its translation: CSVEESGGSKKWSYNEQFF.

This chain uses TRBV6-5 with TRBJ1-1; D is ambiguous. The CDR3 totals 11 residues. V shed 6 bases and J shed 8 bases, with 10 bases lying between them. Germline CDR1 and CDR2: MNHEY and SVGAGI. The CDR3 DNA follows: TGTGCCAGCAGAGTCGGTCGGGAAGCTTTCTTT. It specifies CASRVGREAFF.

This sequence joins TRBV6-4 and TRBJ2-7, with 9 bases that match TRBD1. Germline CDR1 and CDR2: MRHNA and SNTAGT. This CDR3 contains 13 residues. V was pared by 8 bases and J by 2 bases, with 4 bases of the junction left unmatched. The CDR3 loop is CASLDRGAYEQYF. The CDR3 region has the DNA TGTGCCAGCTTGGACAGGGGCGCCTACGAGCAGTACTTC.

The rearrangement links TRBV2 to TRBJ1-5; D gene ambiguous. In germline, CDR1 is SNHLY, CDR2 FYNNEI. CDR3 size: 14 residues. V shed 3 bases and J shed 3 bases, with 9 bases lying between them. The CDR3 spells CASSDGAYNQPQHF. The CDR3 region has the DNA TGTGCCAGCAGTGATGGAGCCTACAATCAGCCCCAGCATTTT. Supplemented by reference TRBV2 and TRBJ1-5, the full variable domain reads EPEVTQTPSHQVTQMGQEVILRCVPISNHLYFYWYRQILGQKVEFLVSFYNNEISEKSEIFDDQFSVERPDGSNFTLKIRSTKLEDSAMYFCASSDGAYNQPQHFGDGTRLSIL.

The chain is built from TRBV5-6 and TRBJ1-2, with 10 nucleotides matching TRBD1. From germline, CDR1 is SGHDT and CDR2 YYEEEE. The CDR3 length is 15 residues. V shed 5 bases and J 8 bases; nucleotides not matched to a gene: 12. In DNA form, the CDR3 reads TGTGCCAGCAGAATCCGGGACAGGGGTTCTGGGGGCTACACCTTC. As protein: CASRIRDRGSGGYTF.

The chain employs TRBV6-1 and TRBJ1-1, with 7 bases that match TRBD1. Germline CDR1 MNHNS, CDR2 SASEGT. The CDR3 runs 14 residues. V lost 8 bases to trimming and J lost 4 bases; unmatched junction nucleotides: 10. CDR3 loop: CASGIGDSGTEAFF. The CDR3 DNA follows: TGTGCCAGCGGGATAGGGGACAGTGGCACTGAAGCTTTCTTT.